The clone carrying this T cell receptor beta chain was picked up many times. Its antigen remains unidentified. Orbital computed tomography and thyroid ultrasound, together with serum TRAb and thyroxine and clinical symptoms, were used for diagnoses. Out of approximately 10 ml of fresh peripheral blood came the PBMCs. RNA transcripts yielded amplified TCR beta CDR3 regions. The TCR CDR3 first-round RT-PCR relied on the HTBI primer set. MiXCR was run by TCRdb on the multiplex PCR reads, yielding one entry per CDR3 protein. The data show some 440,000 distinct CDR3 sequences, 15% to 18% seen once. The source of the sample is a study of T cells in Graves' hyperthyroidism and ophthalmopathy. Study overall: Upon initial diagnosis and before any treatment, peripheral blood was collected. Whole-study findings and limits: In simple terms, a model built on 13 V-J features told ophthalmopathy apart from stable hyperthyroidism.

V shed 7 bases and J shed 5 bases, with 8 bases lying between them. Germline loops: CDR1 SQVTM, CDR2 ANQGSEA. The CDR3 sequence is 10 residues long. V is TRBV29-1 and J is TRBJ2-5; no reliable D call. What was sequenced was blood. This receptor was identified in a woman under 30 with Graves' hyperthyroidism. CDR3 sequence: CSAEGETQYF. The CDR3 DNA is TGCAGCGCCGAAGGGGAGACCCAGTACTTC.